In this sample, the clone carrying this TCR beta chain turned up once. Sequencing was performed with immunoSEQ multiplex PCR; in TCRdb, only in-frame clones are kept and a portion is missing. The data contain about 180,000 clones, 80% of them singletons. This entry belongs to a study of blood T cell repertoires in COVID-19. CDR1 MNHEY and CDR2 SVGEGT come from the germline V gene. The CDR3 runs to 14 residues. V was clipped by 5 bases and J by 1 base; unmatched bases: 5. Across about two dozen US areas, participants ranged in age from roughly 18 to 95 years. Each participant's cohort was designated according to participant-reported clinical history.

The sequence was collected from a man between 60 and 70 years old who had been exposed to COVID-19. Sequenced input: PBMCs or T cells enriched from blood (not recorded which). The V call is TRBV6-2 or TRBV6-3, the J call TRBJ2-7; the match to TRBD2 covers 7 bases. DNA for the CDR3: TGTGCCAGCAGTATTAGACTAGCTTCCTACGAGCAGTACTTC. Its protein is CASSIRLASYEQYF.